The clone carrying this TCR beta chain was found a few times. Repertoires were generated with immunoSEQ multiplex PCR, while TCRdb's copy carries only in-frame clones and drops some. The sample records some 480,000 clones, 70% to 80% being singletons. The source of the sample is a study of shared clonotypes between healthy human individuals. With 7 bases removed from V and 3 bases from J, the gap between germline ends came to 13 bases. CDR3 length equals 13 residues. CDR1 is MNHNY, CDR2 SVGAGI, per germline (reference sequence). The sequenced sample was PBMCs. This chain uses TRBV6-6 with TRBJ2-7; no reliable D call. The receptor comes from a woman in her forties in good health. Some clones in this sample may be carry-over from other donors' samples. In DNA, the CDR3 is TGTGCCAGCACTCGATCTCCAGTCTACGAGCAGTACTTC. Translation gives CASTRSPVYEQYF.